This T cell receptor beta chain was obtained from a study of blood T cells in healthy people across ages. In this sample, this clonotype turned up many times. The CDR3 consists of 20 residues. The V end lost 4 bases, the J end lost 0 bases, and 28 bases lay between the germline ends. Per the germline V gene, CDR1 is SQVTM and CDR2 is ANQGSEA. Primed by a sample-barcoded 5' primer and a J-beta primer mix, a second PCR proceeded for roughly 6 to 12 cycles. TCRdb used MiXCR to reprocess the 5' RACE reads, holding one entry per CDR3 protein. This table has hundreds of thousands of distinct CDR3 sequences, roughly 64% appearing once.

The receptor comes from a young man in good health. The sample comprised blood. The chain couples TRBV29-1 to TRBJ1-5, with a weak D call TRBD1 (5 bases). The CDR3 is CSVVRPPPGPKIYSNQPQHF. The CDR3 DNA is TGCAGCGTTGTTAGGCCCCCTCCGGGACCCAAAATTTATAGCAATCAGCCCCAGCATTTT.